This T cell receptor beta chain originates from a study of T cell responses to AZD1222 COVID-19 vaccine. Notes on this clone: Its cognate antigen is unknown.

CDR1 and CDR2 from the germline V gene are LNHDA and SQIVND (reference sequence). The V and J ends lost 7 bases and 5 bases, in that order; junction bases with no gene match: 7. The CDR3 has 14 residues. Repertoires were generated with immunoSEQ multiplex PCR, while TCRdb's copy carries only in-frame clones and drops some. The sample records more than 75,000 clones, 80% to 90% being singletons. Study-wide results and limits: Seropositive status at baseline applied to only a handful of AZD1222 recipients. Close to half of all spike-specific TCRs reportedly target regions of the variants that are unmutated.

The sequence derives from an adult in good health. The specimen comprised peripheral blood, sampled on day 0 of AZD1222 vaccination. V usage is TRBV19 and J usage is TRBJ1-4; 7 nucleotides align to TRBD1. The CDR3, as DNA: TGTGCCAGTAACGGACAGGCCATAAATGAAAAACTGTTTTTT. It translates to CASNGQAINEKLFF.